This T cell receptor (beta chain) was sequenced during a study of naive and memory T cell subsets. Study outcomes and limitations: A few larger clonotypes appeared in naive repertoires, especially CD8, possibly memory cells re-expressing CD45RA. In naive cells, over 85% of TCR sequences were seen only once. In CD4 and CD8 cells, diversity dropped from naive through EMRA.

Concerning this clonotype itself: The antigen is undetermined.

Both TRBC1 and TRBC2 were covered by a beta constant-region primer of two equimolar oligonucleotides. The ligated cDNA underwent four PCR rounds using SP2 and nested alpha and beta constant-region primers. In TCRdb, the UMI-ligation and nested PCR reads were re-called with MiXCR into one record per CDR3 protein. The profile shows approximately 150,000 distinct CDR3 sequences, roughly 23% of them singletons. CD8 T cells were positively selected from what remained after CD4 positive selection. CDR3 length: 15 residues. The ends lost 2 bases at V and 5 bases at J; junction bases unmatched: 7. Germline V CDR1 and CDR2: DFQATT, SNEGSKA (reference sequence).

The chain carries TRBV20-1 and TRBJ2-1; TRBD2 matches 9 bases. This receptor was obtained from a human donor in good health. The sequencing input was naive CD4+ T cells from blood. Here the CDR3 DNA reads TGCAGTGCTAGAATCGCGCTAGCGGGAAACAATGAGCAGTTCTTC. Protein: CSARIALAGNNEQFF.